This record concerns one T cell receptor beta chain sequence. The entry originates in a study of blood T cell repertoires in COVID-19. Sequencing was performed with immunoSEQ multiplex PCR; in TCRdb, only in-frame clones are kept and a portion is missing. Seen here are over 200,000 clones, around 80% observed once, and the top ten hold approximately 12%. From germline, CDR1 is SNHLY and CDR2 FYNNEI. V was clipped by 6 bases and J by 0 bases, with 9 bases between them. This CDR3 is 14 amino acids long. This TCR was recovered from a woman between 40 and 50 years old with acute or convalescent COVID-19. The chain carries TRBV2 and TRBJ1-5, with D possibly being TRBD1 (5 bases). What was sequenced was peripheral blood. In nucleotides, the CDR3 is TGTGCCAGCAGACGAACAGGTAGCAATCAGCCCCAGCATTTT. Its protein is CASRRTGSNQPQHF.